This T cell receptor (beta chain) was captured in a study of blood T cell repertoires in COVID-19. Study-wide context: The origin of the acute and convalescent COVID-19 samples was the United States, Italy and Spain. Sample material is recorded as cDNA or gDNA derived from T cells, B-cell-depleted T cells, or PBMCs.

The CDR3 totals 14 residues. CDR1 is SGHDT, CDR2 YYEEEE, per germline. V lost 7 bases and J lost 1, with 14 bases in between. In the original analysis: Amplification from reference gene primers served as the basis for estimated nucleated cell counts. Repertoires were generated with immunoSEQ multiplex PCR, while TCRdb's copy carries only in-frame clones and drops some. The DNA gave D and trimming, while V, J and clone size come from that table. The sample yields roughly 57,000 clones, 79% seen once. This receptor was obtained from a man in his fifties or sixties with acute or convalescent COVID-19. Sequences were obtained from peripheral blood. The V call is TRBV5-6, the J call TRBJ1-1; D ambiguous. CDR3 DNA sequence: TGTGCCAGCGCCTGGGGAGCAGGGAACACTGAAGCTTTCTTT. It encodes CASAWGAGNTEAFF.